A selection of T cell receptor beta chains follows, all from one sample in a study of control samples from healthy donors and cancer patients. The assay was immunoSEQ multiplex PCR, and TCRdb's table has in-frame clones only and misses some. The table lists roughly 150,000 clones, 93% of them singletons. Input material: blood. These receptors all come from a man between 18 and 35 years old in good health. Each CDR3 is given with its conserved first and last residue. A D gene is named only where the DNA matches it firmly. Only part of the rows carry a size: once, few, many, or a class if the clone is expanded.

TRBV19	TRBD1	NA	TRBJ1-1	CASSAWDRGGTEAFF	TGTGCCAGTAGCGCCTGGGACAGGGGGGGTACTGAAGCTTTCTTT
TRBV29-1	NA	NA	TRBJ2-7	CSVEEDYEQYF	TGCAGCGTTGAAGAGGACTACGAGCAGTACTTC
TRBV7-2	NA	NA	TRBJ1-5	CASSLIGRSTQPQHF	TGTGCCAGCAGCTTAATCGGCCGATCGACGCAGCCCCAGCATTTT
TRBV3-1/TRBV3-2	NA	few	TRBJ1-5	CASSQRNPRDRHFSNQPQHF	TGTGCCAGCAGCCAAAGGAATCCCCGGGACCGACATTTTAGCAATCAGCCCCAGCATTTT
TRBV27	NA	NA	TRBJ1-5	CASSLRQYSNQPQHF	TGTGCCAGCAGTTTGAGGCAGTATAGCAATCAGCCCCAGCATTTT
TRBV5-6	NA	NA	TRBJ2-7	CASSLGTYEQYF	TGTGCCAGCAGCTTAGGGACCTACGAGCAGTACTTC
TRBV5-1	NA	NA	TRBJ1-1	CASSQYGGLGMNTEAFF	TGCGCCAGCAGCCAATACGGGGGGCTCGGAATGAACACTGAAGCTTTCTTT
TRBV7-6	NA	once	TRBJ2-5	CASSGQETQYF	TGTGCCAGCAGCGGACAAGAGACCCAGTACTTC
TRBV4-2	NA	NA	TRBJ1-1	CASSQDLVEAFF	TGTGCCAGCAGCCAAGATCTTGTTGAAGCTTTCTTT
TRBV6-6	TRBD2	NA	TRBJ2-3	CASSLTLAGGKDTQYF	TGTGCCAGCAGCTTAACCCTAGCGGGAGGGAAAGATACGCAGTATTTT
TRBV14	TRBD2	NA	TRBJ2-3	CASSQSYLAGGRQTQYF	TGTGCCAGCAGCCAATCCTATCTAGCGGGGGGAAGACAGACGCAGTATTTT
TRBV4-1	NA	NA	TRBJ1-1	CASSQGTLGNTEAFF	TGCGCCAGCAGCCAAGGAACTTTGGGGAACACTGAAGCTTTCTTT
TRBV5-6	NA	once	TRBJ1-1	CASSLVPKMNTEAFF	TGTGCCAGCAGCTTGGTTCCGAAGATGAACACTGAAGCTTTCTTT
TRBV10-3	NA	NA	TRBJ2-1	CATQWLGRGNDEQFF	TGTGCAACCCAATGGCTGGGCAGGGGCAACGATGAGCAGTTCTTC
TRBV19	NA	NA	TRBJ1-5	CASSGGDQPQHF	TGTGCCAGTAGTGGGGGAGACCAGCCCCAGCATTTT
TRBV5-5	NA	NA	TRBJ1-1	CASSFSSQNTEAFF	TGTGCCAGCAGCTTTTCGAGTCAGAACACTGAAGCTTTCTTT
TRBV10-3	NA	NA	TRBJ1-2	CAISGVRFIGYTF	TGTGCCATCAGTGGAGTCCGTTTCATCGGCTACACCTTC
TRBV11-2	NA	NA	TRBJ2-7	CASSLDRVGSEQYF	TGTGCCAGCAGCTTAGATCGCGTGGGGAGCGAGCAGTACTTC
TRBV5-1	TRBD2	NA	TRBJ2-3	CASSWQPSGRTTDTQYF	TGCGCCAGCAGCTGGCAGCCTAGCGGGAGAACCACAGATACGCAGTATTTT
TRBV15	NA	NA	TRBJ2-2	CATSREGLANTGELFF	TGTGCCACCAGCAGAGAGGGATTAGCGAACACCGGGGAGCTGTTTTTT
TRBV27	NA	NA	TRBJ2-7	CASSFARDSYEQYF	TGTGCCAGCAGTTTCGCCAGGGACTCTTACGAGCAGTACTTC
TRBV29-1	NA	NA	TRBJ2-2	CSHGTAANTGELFF	TGCAGCCACGGCACGGCAGCAAACACCGGGGAGCTGTTTTTT
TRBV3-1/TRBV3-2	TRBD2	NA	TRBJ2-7	CASSQEPPSGGPYEQYF	TGTGCCAGCAGCCAAGAACCGCCTAGCGGGGGACCCTACGAGCAGTACTTC
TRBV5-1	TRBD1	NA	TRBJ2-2	CATRTGARTGELFF	TGCGCCACCAGGACAGGGGCAAGGACCGGGGAGCTGTTTTTT